These 21 T cell receptor beta chains came from one sample sequenced in a study of T cell responses to AZD1222 COVID-19 vaccine. TCRdb's copy holds only in-frame clones and misses some; the assay was immunoSEQ multiplex PCR. In the table there are roughly 98,000 clones, around nine tenths of which are singletons. The specimen was peripheral blood, collected on day 0 of AZD1222 vaccination. The origin of the receptors is an adult in good health.

This clone was observed once. The chain combines TRBV3-1 (or the pseudogene TRBV3-2) with TRBJ1-5; 10 nucleotides line up with TRBD1. Germline CDR1 is LGHDT and CDR2 is YNNKEL (reference sequence). V lost 3 bases and J lost 6; bases outside the gene matches: 5. The length of the CDR3 is 15 residues. CDR3 sequence reads: CASSQGTGVGQPQHF. Here the CDR3 DNA reads TGTGCCAGCAGCCAGGGGACAGGGGTGGGTCAGCCCCAGCATTTT.

V usage is TRBV7-2 and J usage is TRBJ1-1; D may be TRBD1 (6 bases). The V end was cut by 5 bases, the J end by 1 base, with 11 bases between. The CDR3 spans 14 residues. Germline lookup yields CDR1 SGHTA and CDR2 FQGNSA. CDR3 region: CASSPQGSNTEAFF. Here the CDR3 DNA reads TGTGCCAGCAGCCCACAGGGTTCGAACACTGAAGCTTTCTTT.

V and J are TRBV19 and TRBJ2-1; TRBD2 matches 10 bases. The CDR3 contains 19 residues. The germline gives CDR1 LNHDA, CDR2 SQIVND (reference sequence). V lost 1 base and J lost 0; bases outside the gene matches: 9. CDR3 in amino acids: CASSIGIAGGRSSYNEQFF. CDR3 DNA sequence: TGTGCCAGTAGTATAGGCATAGCGGGGGGCCGTAGCTCCTACAATGAGCAGTTCTTC.

V and J are TRBV6-2 or TRBV6-3 and TRBJ2-3, with TRBD1 as a possible D gene (5 bases). Germline loops: CDR1 MNHEY, CDR2 SVGEGT. This CDR3 spans 14 amino acids. V dropped 4 bases and J dropped 2 bases, with 10 bases sitting between them. CDR3 coding DNA: TGTGCCAGCAGTTCGATAGGGGACACAGATACGCAGTATTTT. Translating gives CASSSIGDTDTQYF.

The J gene is TRBJ1-5, the V gene TRBV2; D ambiguous. The V end was cut by 10 bases, the J end by 6 bases, with 22 bases between. The germline CDR1 and CDR2 sequences are SNHLY and FYNNEI. The CDR3 contains 15 residues. The CDR3 region has the DNA TGTGCCACCACCTCGGACCTCCGGATACCTCAGCCCCAGCATTTT. Encoded protein: CATTSDLRIPQPQHF.

This chain connects TRBV18 to TRBJ2-2, with D unclear. This CDR3 comprises 13 residues. Trimming shortened V by 4 bases and J by 3 bases, and 6 bases separated the two germline ends. Germline values: CDR1 KGHSH, CDR2 LQKENI. CDR3 coding DNA: TGTGCCAGCTCACGGGAACACACCGGGGAGCTGTTTTTT. Its protein is CASSREHTGELFF.

The CDR3 here is CASSFTGTGRGDTQYF. As DNA, the CDR3 is TGCGCCAGCAGCTTTACCGGGACAGGGAGGGGAGATACGCAGTATTTT. The V gene is TRBV5-1, the J gene TRBJ2-3; 9 positions agree with TRBD1. V shed 2 bases, J shed 5 bases, and the junction held 9 bases outside the gene matches. CDR1 and CDR2 from the germline V gene are SGHRS and YFSETQ. The CDR3 contains 16 residues.

The J gene is TRBJ1-2, the V gene TRBV28, with a tentative D call TRBD1 (6 bases). Germline values: CDR1 MDHEN, CDR2 SYDVKM. Trimming shortened V by 4 bases and J by 7 bases, and 10 bases separated the two germline ends. The CDR3 is made up of 12 amino acids. The CDR3 loop reads CASSSGVFGYTF. The CDR3 DNA follows: TGTGCCAGCAGTTCAGGGGTCTTTGGCTACACCTTC.

This chain links TRBV27 with TRBJ2-7, with TRBD1 identical over 12 bases. CDR1 is MNHEY and CDR2 is SMNVEV in the germline V gene (reference sequence). The CDR3 contains 18 residues. The V gene end was trimmed by 2 bases and the J gene end by 0 bases; junction bases not matched to a gene: 8. CDR3 DNA sequence: TGTGCCAGCAGTTTAAGGGACAGGGGGCCATGGTTCTCCTACGAGCAGTACTTC. As protein: CASSLRDRGPWFSYEQYF.

This clone has just a few counts. The CDR3 bases are TGTGCCTGGAGTCGCCAATCCGGGACAGTTGGCTACACCTTC. It is translated as CAWSRQSGTVGYTF. V gene TRBV30 combines with J gene TRBJ1-2; TRBD1 aligns across 7 bases. The CDR3 runs to 14 residues. Per the germline V gene, CDR1 is GTSNPN and CDR2 is SVGIG (reference sequence). The V segment lost 2 bases and the J segment 7 bases; nucleotides outside the gene matches: 10.

The chain couples TRBV1 to TRBJ2-2; TRBD2 reflects the table's D call only, with no check against the DNA. TRBV1 is shown as a pseudogene. The CDR3 contains 17 residues. In DNA, the CDR3 is TGCACCAGCAGCCAGTGTTTGGGGGGGCCAGACACCGGGGAGCTGTTTTTT. It encodes CTSSQCLGGPDTGELFF.

V usage is TRBV3-1 (or the pseudogene TRBV3-2) and J usage is TRBJ1-2; D gene unclear. V was pared by 5 bases and J by 5 bases, with 12 bases between. Germline-derived CDR1 and CDR2 are LGHDT and YNNKEL (reference sequence). The CDR3 length is 13 residues. CDR3 nucleotides: TGTGCCAGCAGCACGGGATCCTCTTATGGCTACACCTTC. It yields the protein CASSTGSSYGYTF.

The DNA of the CDR3 is TGTGCCACCCTACATGGGACCCAGGCTGAAAAACTGTTTTTT. This codes for CATLHGTQAEKLFF. The chain recombines TRBV24-1 with TRBJ1-4; a weak D match, TRBD1 (5 bases). V was pared by 9 bases and J by 7 bases, with 17 bases between. CDR1 and CDR2 (germline): KGHDR, SFDVKD. This CDR3 has 14 amino acids.

The chain uses TRBV6-2 or TRBV6-3 and TRBJ2-3; D not resolved. There are 12 residues in the CDR3. Germline V lookup: CDR1 MNHEY, CDR2 SVGEGT. V was shortened by 6 bases and J by 6 bases, with 10 bases between the two germline ends. CDR3: CASSPDGDTQYF. CDR3 bases: TGTGCCAGCAGCCCGGACGGGGATACGCAGTATTTT.

This clone turned up a few times. V and J are TRBV11-2 and TRBJ1-1; maybe TRBD1 (5 bases). The CDR3 totals 12 residues. Germline CDR1 is SGHAT and CDR2 is FQNNGV. Trimming shortened V by 7 bases and J by 8 bases, and 14 bases separated the two germline ends. The DNA of the CDR3 is TGTGCCAGCATCAAGAGGGGCAGGGAAGCTTTCTTT. Protein: CASIKRGREAFF.

The chain employs TRBV11-2 and TRBJ1-1; D call uncertain. The CDR3 is 13 amino acids. V was shortened by 1 base and J by 11 bases, with 14 bases between the two germline ends. CDR1 is SGHAT and CDR2 is FQNNGV in the germline V gene. For the CDR3, the DNA is TGTGCCAGCAGCTTAGGAGTAGGGTTCGGGGCTTTCTTT. This sequence encodes CASSLGVGFGAFF.

The V gene is TRBV7-2, the J gene TRBJ1-5; 9 positions match TRBD1. The CDR3 is made up of 16 amino acids. Losses at the gene ends were 4 bases for V and 6 bases for J; bases not matched to a gene: 10. CDR1 is SGHTA, CDR2 FQGNSA, per germline. The CDR3 region has the DNA TGTGCCAGCAGCTCCCAACCACAGGGGGCAGGTCAGCCCCAGCATTTT. Translated: CASSSQPQGAGQPQHF.

The chain is built from TRBV6-5 and TRBJ1-1; D unclear. Between the trimmed V and J ends, which lost 5 bases and 11 bases, there was a span of 15 bases. CDR3 length: 12 residues. CDR1 is MNHEY and CDR2 is SVGAGI in the germline V gene. The CDR3 sequence: CASSPGPAGAFF. The CDR3 DNA is TGTGCCAGCAGTCCGGGTCCCGCGGGGGCTTTCTTT.

This chain joins TRBV7-9 and TRBJ1-2; a possible D gene is TRBD1 (5 bases). Trimming removed 5 bases at V and 4 bases at J, with 17 bases between. CDR1 is SEHNR, CDR2 FQNEAQ, per germline (reference sequence). This CDR3 is built from 15 residues. Here the CDR3 DNA reads TGTGCCAGCAGCGCTGATCACGGGGCAAGCTATGGCTACACCTTC. As protein: CASSADHGASYGYTF.

The chain couples TRBV5-1 to TRBJ2-1, with 7 nucleotides matching TRBD2. V gave up 1 base and J gave up 9 bases; unmatched junction bases: 19. Germline-derived CDR1 and CDR2 are SGHRS and YFSETQ. This CDR3 region has 18 residues. CDR3 sequence: CASSLISRSAGEFSEQFF. CDR3 sequence (DNA): TGCGCCAGCAGCTTGATTAGTCGTTCCGCGGGAGAATTTAGTGAGCAGTTCTTC.

The rearrangement joins TRBV14 to TRBJ2-7, with 7 bases lining up with TRBD1. CDR3 length: 15 amino acids. Germline values: CDR1 SGHDN, CDR2 FVKESK. Trimming at V came to 1 base and at J to 3 bases, leaving 6 bases not matched to a gene. CDR3: CASSQGQGHLYEQYF. In DNA form, the CDR3 reads TGTGCCAGCAGCCAAGGACAGGGTCACCTCTACGAGCAGTACTTC.